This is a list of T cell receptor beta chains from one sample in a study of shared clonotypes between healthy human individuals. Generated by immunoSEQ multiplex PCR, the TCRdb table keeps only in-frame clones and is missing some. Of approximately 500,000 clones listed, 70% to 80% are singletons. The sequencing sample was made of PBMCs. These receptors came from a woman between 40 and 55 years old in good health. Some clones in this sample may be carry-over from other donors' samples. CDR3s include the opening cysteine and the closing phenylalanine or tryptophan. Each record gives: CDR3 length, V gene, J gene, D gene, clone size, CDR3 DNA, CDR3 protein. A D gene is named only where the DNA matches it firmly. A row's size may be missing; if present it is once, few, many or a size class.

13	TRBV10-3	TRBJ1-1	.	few	TGTGCCATCAGTGATCGAGGGAACACTGAAGCTTTCTTT	CAISDRGNTEAFF
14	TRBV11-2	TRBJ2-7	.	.	TGTGCCAGCAGCCGCCAGAGATCCGGGTACGAGCAGTACTTC	CASSRQRSGYEQYF
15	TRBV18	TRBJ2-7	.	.	TGTGCCAGCTCACCACCCGGCAGGGGGGGATTCGAGCAGTACTTC	CASSPPGRGGFEQYF
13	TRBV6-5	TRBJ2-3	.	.	TGTGCCAGCAGAGAGTTGGGGGCAGATACGCAGTATTTT	CASRELGADTQYF
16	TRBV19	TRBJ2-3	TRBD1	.	TGTGCCAGTAGTGTCACAGGGGCCGCCGGCACAGATACGCAGTATTTT	CASSVTGAAGTDTQYF
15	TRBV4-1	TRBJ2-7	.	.	TGCGCCAGCAGCCAAGGGGGAATCCCCTTATACGAGCAGTACTTC	CASSQGGIPLYEQYF
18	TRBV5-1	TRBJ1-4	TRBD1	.	TGCGCCAGCAGCTTGGCCCTCGGGACAGGGGCAACTAATGAAAAACTGTTTTTT	CASSLALGTGATNEKLFF
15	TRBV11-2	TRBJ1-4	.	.	TGTGCCAGCAGCACGTGGACAGCAACTAATGAAAAACTGTTTTTT	CASSTWTATNEKLFF
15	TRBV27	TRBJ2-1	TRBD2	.	TGTGCCAGCGATCTCAAGCGGGGGCTCTACAATGAGCAGTTCTTC	CASDLKRGLYNEQFF
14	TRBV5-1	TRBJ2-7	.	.	TGCGCCAGCAGCTTTGTAGACAGCACGGTCGAGCAGTACTTC	CASSFVDSTVEQYF
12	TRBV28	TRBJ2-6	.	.	TGTGCCAGCAGCTCAGGGGCCAACGTCCTGACTTTC	CASSSGANVLTF
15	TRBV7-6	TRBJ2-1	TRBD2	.	TGTGCCAGCAGCCCACGTAGCGGGAGGGCCGGTGAGCAGTTCTTC	CASSPRSGRAGEQFF
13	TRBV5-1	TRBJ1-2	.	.	TGCGCCAGCAGCTTGGTGGAGGACTATGGCTACACCTTC	CASSLVEDYGYTF
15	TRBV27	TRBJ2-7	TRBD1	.	TGTGCCAGCAGTGACGGGGACAGACTTAGCTACGAGCAGTACTTC	CASSDGDRLSYEQYF
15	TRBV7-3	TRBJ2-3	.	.	TGTGCCAGCAGCTTAGCGGGCCTCAGCACAGATACGCAGTATTTT	CASSLAGLSTDTQYF
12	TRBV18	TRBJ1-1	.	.	TGTGCCAGCTCCCGGAGGGACACTGAAGCTTTCTTT	CASSRRDTEAFF
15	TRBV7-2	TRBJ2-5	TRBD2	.	TGTGCCAGCAGCCTGTTAGCGGGAGTGCGGGAGACCCAGTACTTC	CASSLLAGVRETQYF
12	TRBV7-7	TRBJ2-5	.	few	TGTGCTACCGGTAGCGGACAAGAGACCCAGTACTTC	CATGSGQETQYF
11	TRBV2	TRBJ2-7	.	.	TGTGCCAGCAAGGGGCACTACGAGCAGTACTTC	CASKGHYEQYF
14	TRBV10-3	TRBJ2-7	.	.	TGTGCCATCAGTGACGGCAGGGTCTCCTACGAGCAGTACTTC	CAISDGRVSYEQYF
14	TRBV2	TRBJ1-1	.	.	TGTGCCAGTTCGGGGCGGTTGGTAAACACTGAAGCTTTCTTT	CASSGRLVNTEAFF
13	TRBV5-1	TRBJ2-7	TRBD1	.	TGCGCCAGAGAGACAGGGGGGATATACGAGCAGTACTTC	CARETGGIYEQYF
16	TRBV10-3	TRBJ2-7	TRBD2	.	TGTGCCATCAGTGCGGCCCTAGCGGGAGGGTTGAACGAGCAGTACTTC	CAISAALAGGLNEQYF
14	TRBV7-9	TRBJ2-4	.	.	TGTGCCAGCAGCTTAGACGGGGACGGGAACATTCAGTACTTC	CASSLDGDGNIQYF
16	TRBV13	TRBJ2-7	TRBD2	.	TGTGCCAGCAGCTTAGGCGGGGCGGGGGATGCAATGGGGCAGTACTTC	CASSLGGAGDAMGQYF
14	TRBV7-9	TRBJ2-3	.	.	TGTGCCAGCAGCATAGCCACAAGCTCAGATACGCAGTATTTT	CASSIATSSDTQYF
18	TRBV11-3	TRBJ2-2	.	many	TGTGCCAGCAGCTTAGAATACTGGCATCTCGAGGGCACCGGGGAGCTGTTTTTT	CASSLEYWHLEGTGELFF
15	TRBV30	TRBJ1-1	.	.	TGTGCCTGGAACGACCGGGGATCGGGGGTCTCTGAAGCTTTCTTT	CAWNDRGSGVSEAFF
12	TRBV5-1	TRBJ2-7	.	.	TGCGCCAGCAGCTTGAGGGAGGGGGTGAAGTACTTC	CASSLREGVKYF
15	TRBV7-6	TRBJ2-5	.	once	TGTGCCAGCAGTTCTCCGGTGGGGTCCGGGGAGACCCAGTACTTC	CASSSPVGSGETQYF
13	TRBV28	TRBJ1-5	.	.	TGTGCCAGCAAGGTTGGAGGGAATCAGCCCCAGCATTTT	CASKVGGNQPQHF
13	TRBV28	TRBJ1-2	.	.	TGTGCCAGCAGTTTAGATCCGGGCTATGGCTACACCTTC	CASSLDPGYGYTF
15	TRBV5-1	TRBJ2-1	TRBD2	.	TGCGCCAGCAGCATAACTAGCGGAGATTACAATGAGCAGTTCTTC	CASSITSGDYNEQFF
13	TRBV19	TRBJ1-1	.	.	TGTGCCAGTAGTATATGGAGGGACACTGAAGCTTTCTTT	CASSIWRDTEAFF
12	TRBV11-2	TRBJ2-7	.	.	TGTGCCAGCGAGGGGGTTTCATACGAGCAGTACTTC	CASEGVSYEQYF
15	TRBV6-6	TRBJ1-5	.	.	TGTGCCAGCAGTTACCGGCAGGGCGGAGGTCAGCCCCAGCATTTT	CASSYRQGGGQPQHF
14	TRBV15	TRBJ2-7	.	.	TGTGCCACCAGCAGAGGAGGGGAGGTGGACGAGCAGTACTTC	CATSRGGEVDEQYF
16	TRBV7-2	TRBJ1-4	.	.	TGTGCCAGCAGCTTGCTGATACAGGCAACTAATGAAAAACTGTTTTTT	CASSLLIQATNEKLFF
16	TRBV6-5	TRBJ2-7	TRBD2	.	TGTGCCAGCAGTTACATAGGGAAGCGGGGCTCCTACGAGCAGTACTTC	CASSYIGKRGSYEQYF
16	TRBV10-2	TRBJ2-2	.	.	TGCGCCAGCAGTGACCCCGGATCGAGGGGCACCGGGGAGCTGTTTTTT	CASSDPGSRGTGELFF
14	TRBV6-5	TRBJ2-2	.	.	TGTGCCAGCAGTTTCGACTTCACCACCGGGGAGCTGTTTTTT	CASSFDFTTGELFF
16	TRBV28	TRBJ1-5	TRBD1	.	TGTGCCAGCAGTTCGTTCCCGGGACAGGGGATCATGCCCCAGCATTTT	CASSSFPGQGIMPQHF
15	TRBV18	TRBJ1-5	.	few	TGTGCCAGCTCACAGAACCAGGGGCCGAGGCAGCCCCAGCATTTT	CASSQNQGPRQPQHF
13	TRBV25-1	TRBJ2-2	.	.	TGTGCCAGCAGTGATCCGGTCGTCGGGGAGCTGTTTTTT	CASSDPVVGELFF
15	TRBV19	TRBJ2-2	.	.	TGTGCCAGTACCCAAGGCCACAGCAACACCGGGGAGCTGTTTTTT	CASTQGHSNTGELFF
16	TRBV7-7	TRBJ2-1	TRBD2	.	TGTGCTAGCAGCTTAGCGGTGGGTAGCGGGAGTGATGAGCAGTTCTTC	CASSLAVGSGSDEQFF
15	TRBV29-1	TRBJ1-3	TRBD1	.	TGCAGCGTCGTAAACCGGGACAGGGGGCGAAACACCATATATTTT	CSVVNRDRGRNTIYF
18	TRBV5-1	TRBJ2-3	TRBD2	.	TGCGCCAGCAGCTTGGCCGGGATTCTAGCGGGGAGCACAGATACGCAGTATTTT	CASSLAGILAGSTDTQYF
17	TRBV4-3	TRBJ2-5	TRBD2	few	TGCGCCAGCAGCCAAGAAGGCGGGAGGGCCCTTGGAGAGACCCAGTACTTC	CASSQEGGRALGETQYF
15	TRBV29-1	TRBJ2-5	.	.	TGCAGCGTTGGCCGAGGAGGGGCGGGCGAGGAGACCCAGTACTTC	CSVGRGGAGEETQYF
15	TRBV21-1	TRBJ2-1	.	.	TGTGCCAGCGGAGAAAGGTCACCCCTTTACAATGAGCAGTTCTTC	CASGERSPLYNEQFF
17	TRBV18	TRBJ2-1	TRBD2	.	TGTGCCAGCTCACCACCCCTGCGGGAGGTTTTATTCAATGAGCAGTTCTTC	CASSPPLREVLFNEQFF
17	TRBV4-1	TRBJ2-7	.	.	TGCGCCAACAGCCAAGAAGCAACACGGAGACAGTCCTACGAGCAGTACTTC	CANSQEATRRQSYEQYF
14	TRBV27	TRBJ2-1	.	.	TGTGCCAGCAGTTTCGGACCGTACTACAATGAGCAGTTCTTC	CASSFGPYYNEQFF
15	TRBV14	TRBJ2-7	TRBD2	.	TGTGCCAGCAGCCAATGGGGGGGAGTATCCTACGAGCAGTACTTC	CASSQWGGVSYEQYF